The 23 T cell receptor beta chains below were found in one sample sequenced in a study of shared clonotypes between healthy human individuals. CD45RO-negative, CCR7-selected cells formed the naive CD8 fraction, which excluded terminally differentiated effector memory CD45RA+ cells. TCRdb keeps only in-frame clones here, not all; method: immunoSEQ multiplex PCR. The sample has about 2,200,000 clones, 90% to 95% seen once. The sample was naive CD8+ T cells from PBMCs. These receptors all come from a man younger than 35 in good health. Some clones in this sample may be carry-over from other donors' samples.

This chain links TRBV27 with TRBJ2-1; D is ambiguous. V was pared by 0 bases and J by 8 bases, with 8 bases between. Germline V lookup: CDR1 MNHEY, CDR2 SMNVEV (reference sequence). This CDR3 has 13 amino acids. The CDR3 spells CASSLSRSHEQFF. DNA for the CDR3: TGTGCCAGCAGTTTATCGAGGAGCCATGAGCAGTTCTTC.

CDR3 amino acids: CASSYDGAGNYGYTF. The CDR3 DNA reads TGTGCCAGCAGTTACGACGGGGCGGGTAACTATGGCTACACCTTC. V and J are TRBV6-6 and TRBJ1-2, with D tentatively TRBD1 (5 bases). CDR1 and CDR2 from the germline V gene are MNHNY and SVGAGI (reference sequence). CDR3 length: 15 amino acids. The ends were cut back, 2 bases at V and 1 base at J, with 11 bases in the middle.

The chain uses TRBV15 and TRBJ2-7, with D tentatively TRBD2 (6 bases). Germline loops: CDR1 LNHNV, CDR2 YYDKDF (reference sequence). The CDR3 spans 14 residues. Trimming left V 5 bases short and J 2 bases short, with 13 bases between. The CDR3 protein is CATSRSGVAYEQYF. DNA of the CDR3: TGTGCCACCAGCCGTAGCGGAGTTGCCTACGAGCAGTACTTC.

The CDR3 is CASSYSRLTLNTEAFF. CDR3 nucleotide sequence: TGTGCCAGCAGTTACTCGAGGCTTACGCTGAACACTGAAGCTTTCTTT. The chain carries TRBV6-5 and TRBJ1-1; no firm D call. V shed 0 bases and J shed 0 bases, with 11 bases lying between them. The CDR3 runs to 16 residues. Germline CDR1 reads MNHEY; CDR2 reads SVGAGI.

The chain couples TRBV30 to TRBJ2-7; TRBD1 agrees at 9 bases. The CDR3 covers 14 residues. With 1 base clipped from V and 0 bases from J, the junction kept 1 base outside the gene matches. CDR1 GTSNPN and CDR2 SVGIG come from the germline V gene (reference sequence). The CDR3 here is CAWSDRGLSYEQYF. CDR3 in DNA: TGTGCCTGGAGTGACAGGGGGCTCTCCTACGAGCAGTACTTC.

J is TRBJ1-2 and V is TRBV13, with D possibly TRBD1 on 5 matching bases. V was clipped by 0 bases and J by 3 bases, with 14 bases between them. Germline loops: CDR1 PRHDT, CDR2 FYEKMQ (reference sequence). The CDR3 has 16 residues. The CDR3 DNA follows: TGTGCCAGCAGCTTAGGCCTCAGCAGGGCGGACTATGGCTACACCTTC. It specifies CASSLGLSRADYGYTF.

The rearrangement joins TRBV5-1 to TRBJ1-1; D remains ambiguous. This CDR3 contains 12 residues. CDR1 is SGHRS and CDR2 is YFSETQ in the germline V gene. V lost 7 bases and J 4 bases, leaving 11 bases between the germline ends. The CDR3 DNA reads TGCGCCAGCGGGTGGGTCGGCACTGAAGCTTTCTTT. Protein: CASGWVGTEAFF.

This chain uses TRBV27 with TRBJ2-7; 10 nucleotides agree with TRBD1. Germline values: CDR1 MNHEY, CDR2 SMNVEV (reference sequence). Trimming at V came to 8 bases and at J to 5 bases, leaving 6 bases not matched to a gene. The CDR3 length is 13 residues. The CDR3 is CASSTGGHHEQYF. Here the CDR3 DNA reads TGTGCCAGCTCGACAGGGGGCCACCACGAGCAGTACTTC.

The table lists this clone with a count of one. Other DNA sequences in the sample encode the same CDR3. The chain has TRBV19 and TRBJ2-7; D may be TRBD2 (6 bases). Germline V gene data show CDR1 as LNHDA and CDR2 as SQIVND (reference sequence). CDR3 length: 14 residues. V dropped 3 bases and J dropped 0 bases, with 9 bases sitting between them. CDR3 loop: CASSIAGTSYEQYF. CDR3 DNA sequence: TGTGCCAGTAGTATTGCGGGAACCTCCTACGAGCAGTACTTC.

This clone was counted a few times. This sequence joins TRBV5-1 and TRBJ1-1; D is uncertain. V was pared by 4 bases and J by 2 bases, with 12 bases between. The V gene's germline CDR1 is SGHRS and CDR2 YFSETQ. The CDR3 consists of 14 residues. As DNA, the CDR3 is TGCGCCAGCAGCCTGACGGACGGTAACACTGAAGCTTTCTTT. It yields the protein CASSLTDGNTEAFF.

Details on this clone: Other DNA sequences of this sample code for an identical CDR3. This chain uses TRBV27 with TRBJ1-1; no definite D call. Germline CDR1 and CDR2: MNHEY and SMNVEV (reference sequence). V dropped 2 bases and J dropped 6 bases, with 7 bases sitting between them. This CDR3 is 12 amino acids long. CDR3 amino acids: CASSLRGSEAFF. In DNA form, the CDR3 reads TGTGCCAGCAGTTTAAGAGGGTCTGAAGCTTTCTTT.

This rearrangement joins TRBV7-2 to TRBJ2-7, with unresolved D. CDR1 and CDR2 (germline): SGHTA, FQGNSA. V lost 2 bases, J lost 3 bases, and 8 bases lay in between. CDR3 length: 13 amino acids. CDR3 amino acids: CASSLMADYEQYF. CDR3 bases: TGTGCCAGCAGCTTAATGGCCGACTACGAGCAGTACTTC.

This chain joins TRBV7-8 and TRBJ2-7; tentative D call: TRBD2 (5 bases). V gave up 1 base and J gave up 2 bases, with 12 bases separating them. This CDR3 has 15 residues. Germline V gene lookup returns CDR1 SGHVS and CDR2 FQNEAQ. The CDR3 region has the DNA TGTGCCAGCAGCTTAGGGAGGAGCAGCCCCTACGAGCAGTACTTC. Its translation: CASSLGRSSPYEQYF.

J is TRBJ2-5 and V is TRBV27; a weak D match, TRBD1 (6 bases). The end of the DNA is better explained by TRBJ2-7, so the J call may be wrong. CDR1 MNHEY and CDR2 SMNVEV come from the germline V gene (reference sequence). The CDR3 is made up of 14 amino acids. The CDR3 DNA sequence: TGTGCCAGCTCCCGGACAGCATTTATCTACGAGCAGTACTTC. It is translated as CASSRTAFIYEQYF.

The V gene is TRBV28, the J gene TRBJ2-5; D is uncertain. CDR1 is MDHEN, CDR2 SYDVKM, per germline. V dropped 2 bases and J dropped 1 base, with 8 bases sitting between them. The CDR3 spans 14 residues. The CDR3 coding sequence is TGTGCCAGCAGTTTAGCCGGCCCCCAAGAGACCCAGTACTTC. It codes for CASSLAGPQETQYF.

The CDR3 bases are TGTGCCAGCAATGTGGCACCGAAGACCGCGACCCAGTACTTC. This gives the protein CASNVAPKTATQYF. V usage is TRBV28 and J usage is TRBJ2-5; D gene uncertain. The germline V gene has CDR1 MDHEN and CDR2 SYDVKM. V was shortened by 7 bases and J by 7 bases, with 19 bases between the two germline ends. The CDR3 covers 14 residues.

The chain is built from TRBV15 and TRBJ1-2; D is perhaps TRBD1 (5 bases). The CDR3 spans 14 residues. V was shortened by 8 bases and J by 4 bases, with 17 bases between the two germline ends. Germline lookup yields CDR1 LNHNV and CDR2 YYDKDF (reference sequence). The CDR3 spells CATRRDSRVYGYTF. The CDR3 DNA reads TGTGCCACCCGTCGGGACTCCCGGGTCTATGGCTACACCTTC.

The rearrangement joins TRBV9 to TRBJ2-5, with 7 bases fitting TRBD1. The CDR3 sequence is 15 residues long. J was trimmed by 4 bases and V by 3 bases; bases with no gene match: 9. Germline assignment: CDR1 SGDLS and CDR2 YYNGEE. As DNA, the CDR3 is TGTGCCAGCAGCGCCTGGGACAGTAGGGGAGAGACCCAGTACTTC. This gives the protein CASSAWDSRGETQYF.

This chain joins TRBV29-1 and TRBJ2-3; 9 bases align to TRBD2. The germline V gene encodes CDR1 SQVTM and CDR2 ANQGSEA. With 0 bases clipped from V and 8 bases from J, the junction kept 9 bases outside the gene matches. The CDR3 loop spans 15 amino acids. CDR3 in DNA: TGCAGCGTTGAAGATCCATCCGCGGGAGGGAGTACGCAGTATTTT. Protein: CSVEDPSAGGSTQYF.

V is TRBV25-1 and J is TRBJ1-5; the match to TRBD1 covers 7 bases. The CDR3 runs 15 residues. V lost 2 bases and J lost 7; bases outside the gene matches: 8. From germline, CDR1 is MGHDK and CDR2 SYGVNS. Written as DNA, the CDR3 is TGTGCCAGCAGTGAAGAGAGAGGGGGCCAACAGCCCCAGCATTTT. As protein: CASSEERGGQQPQHF. Filled out from reference TRBV25-1 and TRBJ1-5, the complete variable domain reads EADIYQTPRYLVIGTGKKITLECSQTMGHDKMYWYQQDPGMELHLIHYSYGVNSTEKGDLSSESTVSRIRTEHFPLTLESARPSHTSQYLCASSEERGGQQPQHFGDGTRLSIL.

The CDR3 DNA reads as TGTGCCAGCAGTCTGGACCGGGACACCATGAACACTGAAGCTTTCTTT. It specifies CASSLDRDTMNTEAFF. The rearrangement joins TRBV27 to TRBJ1-1; TRBD1 is a possible D gene (6 bases). The CDR3 runs 16 residues. CDR1 and CDR2 from the germline V gene are MNHEY and SMNVEV (reference sequence). Trimming shortened V by 5 bases and J by 0 bases, and 16 bases separated the two germline ends.

This sequence joins TRBV9 and TRBJ1-1; 9 nucleotides line up with TRBD1. Germline loops: CDR1 SGDLS, CDR2 YYNGEE. The CDR3 extends over 21 amino acids. V trimming: 4 bases; J trimming: 0 bases; junction bases outside the gene matches: 22. The CDR3, as DNA: TGTGCCAGCAGCCTCCACGGGACAGGGTGGATCGGAACACCTTTGAACACTGAAGCTTTCTTT. Protein: CASSLHGTGWIGTPLNTEAFF.

The CDR3 reads CASSLSGRVYEQYF. DNA for the CDR3: TGTGCCAGCAGCTTAAGCGGGAGAGTTTACGAGCAGTACTTC. This rearrangement joins TRBV7-2 to TRBJ2-7; 8 bases align to TRBD2. Trimming removed 2 bases from V and 4 bases from J; junction bases left unmatched: 4. This CDR3 is built from 14 residues. Germline V gene sequence: CDR1 SGHTA, CDR2 FQGNSA.